The 9 T cell receptor beta chains reported below all come from one sample, sequenced in a study of radiation and T cells in renal cell carcinoma (TCRdb year 2020). Sample time point, as interpreted from the label and publication: baseline pretreatment blood. The treatment or condition label, as the study defines it: 15 Gy SBRT to primary tumor, nephrectomy 4 weeks later. Receptor amplification or capture employed the immunoSEQ multiplex PCR assay. The clones in this table, taken by TCRdb from immuneACCESS, are in-frame only. Not every clone is retained; where verified, under half of the shortfall comes from an unresolved V gene, and the cause of the rest is unknown. This sample has more than 20,000 clones in its table, and nearly 80% of those were observed once. The top ten clones comprise approximately 39% of the sample. Sequencing used blood, obtained from a patient whose treatment included radiotherapy and nephrectomy. The receptors were gathered from a man aged 55 to 70 with renal cell carcinoma.

The rearrangement links TRBV6-5 to TRBJ2-7, with D maybe TRBD2 (6 bases). Germline V gene sequence: CDR1 MNHEY, CDR2 SVGAGI. This CDR3 comprises 14 residues. The ends were cut back, 5 bases at V and 1 base at J, with 12 bases in the middle. This chain's CDR3 is CASSKGLYSYEQYF. The CDR3 nucleotides read TGTGCCAGCAGTAAGGGACTGTATTCCTACGAGCAGTACTTC.

The chain recombines TRBV10-3 with TRBJ1-2; D might be TRBD1 (6 bases). V was shortened by 6 bases and J by 4 bases, with 15 bases between the two germline ends. This CDR3 has 14 amino acids. Germline values: CDR1 ENHRY, CDR2 SYGVKD. The CDR3 reads CAISSGEGSYGYTF. The CDR3 DNA is TGTGCCATCAGCTCAGGGGAGGGTAGCTATGGCTACACCTTC.

V and J are TRBV7-6 and TRBJ2-7; D may be TRBD1 (6 bases). This CDR3 is 15 amino acids long. Trimming removed 2 bases at V and 2 bases at J, with 13 bases between. The germline V gene encodes CDR1 SGHVS and CDR2 FNYEAQ. CDR3 nucleotide sequence: TGTGCCAGCAGCTTACAAGAGGGGACAACCTACGAGCAGTACTTC. This translates into CASSLQEGTTYEQYF.

The rearrangement joins TRBV5-1 to TRBJ1-5; D is undetermined. The V and J ends lost 0 bases and 0 bases respectively, with 7 bases between them. The CDR3 has 15 residues. The V gene's germline CDR1 is SGHRS and CDR2 YFSETQ. CDR3 nucleotides: TGCGCCAGCAGCTTGGAGGGTGGTAGCAATCAGCCCCAGCATTTT. Amino acid sequence: CASSLEGGSNQPQHF.

The J gene is TRBJ1-2, the V gene TRBV5-6; no clear D. Germline CDR1 is SGHDT and CDR2 is YYEEEE. The germline V and J ends were trimmed by 1 base and 4 bases, with 14 bases remaining between them. This CDR3 region has 15 residues. The CDR3 bases are TGTGCCAGCAGCTTGACTCTCGTTCCGGGCTATGGCTACACCTTC. Translation gives CASSLTLVPGYGYTF.

The rearrangement links TRBV5-1 to TRBJ2-1; the match to TRBD2 covers 7 bases. The germline V gene encodes CDR1 SGHRS and CDR2 YFSETQ. J gave up 6 bases and V 2 bases, and 14 bases lay outside the gene matches. The CDR3 runs to 17 residues. CDR3 sequence (DNA): TGCGCCAGCAGCTTATTGGTGGGGGAGGGGCAGAGCAATGAGCAGTTCTTC. Encoded protein: CASSLLVGEGQSNEQFF.

The chain has TRBV5-4 and TRBJ1-6; tentatively, D is TRBD1 (5 bases). The CDR3 extends over 13 amino acids. Looked up from germline, CDR1 is SGHNT and CDR2 is YYREEE (reference sequence). V was shortened by 4 bases and J by 8 bases, with 10 bases between the two germline ends. CDR3 DNA sequence: TGTGCCAGCAGCATACGGGGGTATTCACCCCTCCACTTT. It is translated as CASSIRGYSPLHF.

The J gene is TRBJ1-5, the V gene TRBV6-1; D unresolved. The CDR3 is made up of 13 amino acids. The V end was cut by 3 bases, the J end by 7 bases, with 10 bases between. CDR1 and CDR2 from the germline V gene are MNHNS and SASEGT. CDR3 DNA sequence: TGTGCCAGCAGTGATTTATCTGAGCAGCCCCAGCATTTT. It codes for CASSDLSEQPQHF.

The rearrangement uses TRBV19 and TRBJ2-7; TRBD1 or TRBD2 may be the D gene (5 bases each). Germline CDR1 is LNHDA and CDR2 is SQIVND (reference sequence). The CDR3 length is 15 residues. V shed 6 bases and J shed 0 bases, with 15 bases lying between them. The CDR3 loop reads CASSPVEGLSYEQYF. DNA for the CDR3: TGTGCCAGTAGCCCGGTTGAGGGGCTCTCCTACGAGCAGTACTTC.